The clone carrying this T cell receptor (beta chain) was recorded at least ten times. TCRdb ran MiXCR on the 5' RACE reads and lists one entry per CDR3 protein. Of tens of thousands of distinct CDR3 sequences listed, roughly 7.7% are singletons. This sample is drawn from a study of human T cells and chemical hapten exposure. Sequencing started from total RNA isolated from unfractionated whole blood. The CDR3 length is 15 residues. Germline V gene sequence: CDR1 DFQATT, CDR2 SNEGSKA (reference sequence). Trimming cost V 2 bases and J 3 bases, with 11 bases left between them. The TCR comes from a male donor in good health. The gene calls are TRBV20-1 and TRBJ2-6, with D perhaps TRBD1 (5 bases). The CDR3 spells CSARSQGNGANVLTF. CDR3 sequence (DNA): TGCAGTGCTAGAAGTCAGGGTAATGGGGCCAACGTCCTGACTTTC.